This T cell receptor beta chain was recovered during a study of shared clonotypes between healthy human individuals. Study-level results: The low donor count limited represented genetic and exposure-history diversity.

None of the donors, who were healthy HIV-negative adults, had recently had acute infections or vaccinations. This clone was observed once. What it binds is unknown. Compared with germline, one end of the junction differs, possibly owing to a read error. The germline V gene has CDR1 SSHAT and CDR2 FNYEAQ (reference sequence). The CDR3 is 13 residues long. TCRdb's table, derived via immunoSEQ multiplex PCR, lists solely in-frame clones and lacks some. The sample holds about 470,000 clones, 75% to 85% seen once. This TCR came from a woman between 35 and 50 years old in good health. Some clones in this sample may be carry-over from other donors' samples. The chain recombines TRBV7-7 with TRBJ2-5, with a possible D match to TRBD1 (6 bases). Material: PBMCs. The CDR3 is CASSRDTQETQYF. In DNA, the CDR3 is TGTGCTAGCAGCCGGGACACCCAAGAGACCCAGTACTTC.